The present entry profiles one TCR beta chain with its context. The antigen is not known. PCR employed 60 Vbeta and 13 Jbeta primers. Assay: immunoSEQ multiplex PCR; the TCRdb copy retains only in-frame clones and omits some. Of about 170,000 clones in the sample, 82% were seen once. The sample originates from a study of cytomegalovirus exposure and HLA in healthy donors. Study-wide results and limits: There were reportedly fewer N-insertions in an Asian-associated ancestry cluster than the approximately 640-donor mean, in a later analysis. Later on, an analysis found that several of the most significant clusters appeared to be linked to common viral pathogens, which included parvovirus B19.

CDR1 is ENHRY, CDR2 SYGVKD, per germline. The CDR3 runs 15 residues. Trimming took 10 bases from V and 4 from J; bases not matched to a gene: 12. This sequence was found in a male donor in good health and CMV-seronegative. This chain joins TRBV10-3 and TRBJ2-5; 10 bases line up with TRBD2. Sequencing input: PBMCs. The CDR3, as DNA: TGTGCCAGTGACTCGAGCGGGGGGGCCGGAGAGACCCAGTACTTC. It translates to CASDSSGGAGETQYF.